A single sample is the source of the 6 T cell receptor beta chains below, sequenced in a study of tumor and adjacent non-tumor tissue in lung cancer. A modified ARM-PCR protocol with three rounds of nested PCR amplified TCRbeta. TCRdb independently ran MiXCR on the multiplex PCR reads; one entry per CDR3 protein. The sample lists under 85,000 distinct CDR3 sequences, approximately 82% occurring once. RNA was extracted from bulk tissue without any cell sorting. More than 3 cm separated this lung sample from the edge of the tumor. The sample comprised distant non-tumor lung tissue. The receptor source for this set is a man between 70 and 80 years old with non-small cell lung cancer.

This clonotype was detected a few times. The junction and the germline gene differ at one end; a read error may be behind it. The CDR3 nucleotides read TGTGCAAGCAGCGTCTGGGACAGAACCCTGAACACTGAAGCTTTCTTT. This encodes CASSVWDRTLNTEAFF. The V and J genes are TRBV11-3 and TRBJ1-1; 7 bases align to TRBD1. Germline CDR1 reads SGHNT; CDR2 reads YENEEA. The CDR3 has 16 amino acids.

A remark on this clonotype: Because it lacks the conserved phenylalanine or tryptophan at the end, this CDR3 is likely a read error. The rearrangement joins TRBV4-2 to TRBJ2-7; no definite D call. CDR1 LGHNA and CDR2 YNFKEQ come from the germline V gene. This CDR3 contains 15 residues. CDR3 residues: CASSLGAGSSYEQYL. The DNA for the CDR3 is TGTGCAAGCAGCCTTGGCGCAGGTAGCTCCTACGAGCAGTACTTA.

Worth noting for this clonotype: The junction does not match germline at one end; this may be a read error. The CDR3 sequence is CVGSLRSGTYEHYF. The CDR3 DNA is TGTGTCGGCAGCTTACGTAGCGGGACCTACGAGCACTACTTC. The chain links TRBV11-2 to TRBJ2-7; 8 bases are shared with TRBD2. The CDR3 sequence is 14 residues long. The V gene's germline CDR1 is SGHAT and CDR2 FQNNGV.

With respect to this clonotype: Being one base from a much bigger clone, this may be a read error. The chain employs TRBV6-2 or TRBV6-3 and TRBJ2-7; D possibly uses TRBD1 or TRBD2 (5 bases each). The CDR3 totals 13 residues. V was shortened by 10 bases and J by 0 bases, with 13 bases between the two germline ends. CDR1 and CDR2 (germline): MNHEY, SVGEGT. CDR3 DNA: TGTGCCAACACTCCCGGGACCTCCTACGAGCAGTACTTC. Protein product: CANTPGTSYEQYF.

About this clonotype itself: At one end the junction does not follow the germline gene, possibly because of a read error. The chain employs TRBV4-1 and TRBJ2-5, with 11 bases identical to TRBD2. The germline gives CDR1 MGHRA, CDR2 YSYEKL. The CDR3 consists of 17 residues. For the CDR3, the DNA is TGCGCCAGCATCCAAGAGGATAGCGGGGGGGCATGGGAGACCCACTACTTC. It codes for CASIQEDSGGAWETHYF.

This clonotype occurred a few times. Germline is not matched at one junction end, which may reflect a read error. The chain recombines TRBV29-1 with TRBJ1-1; D unclear. The germline CDR1 and CDR2 sequences are SQVTM and ANQGSEA. The CDR3 sequence is 12 residues long. CDR3 in amino acids: CRVVMGNTEAFF. The CDR3 DNA is TGCAGAGTTGTTATGGGCAACACTGAAGCTTTCTTT.